This T cell receptor beta chain was obtained from a study of blood T cells in healthy people across ages (dated by TCRdb to about 2015). Context from the whole study: Template switching captured roughly one uniquely barcoded TCR beta cDNA molecule per two T cells in model experiments. To track age-related changes in TCR beta repertoire diversity, the study relied on deep sequencing normalized with unique cDNA molecular identifiers. The donors were split into four age groups: young (average about 15 years), middle-aged (39), aged (over 55) and long-lived (under 85). To avoid experimental bias, donors of different ages were randomly spread across the sequencing lanes. Using the same blood draw, the study looked at two additional independent replicas of 1 million unique cDNA reads for two donors, one aged 18 to 30 and the other aged 80 or older. On the study overall, not on this receptor specifically: The long-lived group showed more naive CD4+ T cells, fewer expanded clones and increased TCR diversity than the aged group, suggesting age selection. Estimates of total diversity from one million sequenced T cells were regarded as lower bounds and underestimates. Donor CMV infection status was unknown, potentially confounding age-related changes in expanded clonotypes. Since profiling was done on bulk unsorted PBMCs, naive and antigen-experienced compartments could not be conclusively compared. As age increased, observed TCR beta diversity per million T cells dropped in a roughly linear way, and a significant reduction was already evident by age 40. A strong correlation was found between observed TCR beta diversity and the percentage of naive T cells measured by flow cytometry.

Libraries were constructed by 5' RACE. The listed sequencing device is Illumina HiSeq 2500. A second roughly 6 to 12 cycle PCR used a sample-barcoded 5' primer and a J-beta primer mix. A unique molecular identifier was introduced onto each TCR beta cDNA molecule by a template-switch 5' adaptor carrying 12 random nucleotides. At least 3 million CDR3-containing paired-end reads were obtained from each sample. All of the RNA was converted into first-strand cDNA using the Mint cDNA synthesis kit, with a TRBC-specific oligonucleotide serving as the primer. After uracil-DNA glycosylase treatment, a first 18-cycle PCR used universal primers M1SS and BC2_uni_R on all cDNA. The study's processing was this. Each sample was normalized by randomly selecting 1 million high-quality reads, each carrying a distinct molecular identifier. Instead of being binned into consensus sequences, reads that shared molecular identifiers were thrown out. MiTCR, run with a Q25 quality threshold and the strictest error-elimination algorithm, handled CDR3 identification, clonotype clustering and error correction. Lower-bound total TCR beta diversity was estimated with a nonparametric unseen species model using Euler transformation. TCRdb reprocessed the public reads (quality trimming at Q25 with fastp, clone calling with MiXCR) and kept in-frame beta chains. Identical CDR3 protein sequences are pooled into one entry, listed with their most common genes and DNA. Here the V and J calls rest on TCRdb's processing, not on the authors' analysis. Recorded for this sample are 700,000 or so distinct CDR3 sequences; about 20% of them occurred a single time. The ten biggest clones cover approximately 20% of the sample.

V was cut back by 0 bases and J by 8 bases, leaving a gap of 15 bases between them. From the cysteine up to the phenylalanine, the CDR3 has a length of 15 residues. Just CDR3 DNA is preserved here, 45 bases in frame from base 1. The CDR1 and CDR2 encoded by the germline V gene are MNHEY and SVGAGI. The 39 donors, aged roughly 6 to 90 years, were systemically healthy Caucasian individuals from Russia. Around 10 milliliters of peripheral blood were collected from each donor into EDTA-treated Vacutainer tubes. Ficoll-Paque density-gradient centrifugation was used to isolate PBMCs, with at least 7 million per sample. Trizol reagent was used to extract total RNA from the PBMCs, yielding at least 5.5 micrograms per sample. The percentages of naive CD45RAhigh/CD27high T cells were determined by flow cytometry on a PBMC aliquot from every donor. This clonotype was seen a handful of times. The target of this receptor is not known. The input lacks base qualities; no much larger clone sits a single base away.

The sequence links TRBV6-5 to TRBJ2-3; the D segment could be TRBD2, given 6 matching bases. The TCR comes from a man between 65 and 85 years old in good health. The material sequenced was blood. The nucleotide sequence reads TGTGCCAGCAGTTACTCGGGGGGAGGCTTAGGTACGCAGTATTTT. It is translated as CASSYSGGGLGTQYF.